This T cell receptor (beta chain) was obtained from a study of T cell changes during pregnancy in multiple sclerosis. Sequencing was performed with immunoSEQ multiplex PCR; in TCRdb, only in-frame clones are kept and a portion is missing. The repertoire holds 35,000 to 45,000 clones, roughly nine tenths seen once, with less than 0.95% in the top ten. V lost 4 bases, J lost 5 bases, and 9 bases lay in between. The CDR3 extends over 14 amino acids. Germline CDR1 reads MRHNA; CDR2 reads SNTAGT. The rearrangement joins TRBV6-4 to TRBJ1-6; D might be TRBD1 (5 bases). The sequence was collected from a female donor with multiple sclerosis, enrolled in a pregnancy study. The sample consisted of CD4+ T cells from peripheral blood mononuclear cells, taken before pregnancy. CDR3 sequence reads: CASSGTPNNSPLHF. CDR3 DNA: TGTGCCAGCAGTGGGACACCGAATAATTCACCCCTCCACTTT.